This is a list of T cell receptor beta chains from one sample in a study of metastatic and nonmetastatic thyroid tumors. TCRdb reassembled clones from the PCR reads with MiXCR. The sample lists approximately 21,000 clones; about 30% were seen once. Source material: tumor tissue. Source of these receptors: a female donor with papillary thyroid cancer or a benign thyroid nodule (not recorded which). Some clones in this sample may be carry-over from other donors' samples. Both conserved end residues are part of each CDR3.

>TRBJ1-2|TRBV27
CASIAFGSYGYTF
>TRBJ2-1|TRBV11-2
CASSLQGVGAYNEQFF
>TRBJ2-3|TRBV19
CASSLAYTDTQYF
>TRBJ1-2|TRBV24-1
CATSEWGGYGYTF
>TRBJ1-5|TRBV27
CASSFGGFDQPQHF
>TRBJ2-6|TRBV28
CASSSGTGLSGSNVLTF
>TRBJ1-3|TRBV6-4
CASSDFVGHGNTIYF
>TRBJ1-1|TRBV19
CASIAKLNTQAFF
>TRBJ1-5|TRBV19
CASIIKFGAGDINQPQHF
>TRBJ1-1|TRBV6-4
CASSDSSENTEAFF
>TRBJ1-5|TRBV6-2/TRBV6-3
CASSYRPGQGVGNQPQHF
>TRBJ1-3|TRBV10-2
CASRASFGTGVWNTIYF